This T cell receptor (beta chain) was documented in a study of cytomegalovirus exposure and HLA in healthy donors. Study background: Drawn from HLA-typed donors, about 85 million unique TCRs were held in an early data release. Whole-study findings and limits: Later work showed greater clonal expansion in HLA-associated TCR beta chains than in equally common others. In vitro work confirmed that a few CMV-associated chains recognize CMV antigens.

The CDR3 contains 15 residues. Germline V CDR1 and CDR2: SGHAT, FQNNGV. With 5 bases clipped from V and 2 bases from J, the junction kept 4 bases outside the gene matches. This clone has a handful of counts. Its antigen is not identified. 60 Vbeta and 13 Jbeta primers were used in PCR. Produced via immunoSEQ multiplex PCR; TCRdb's table is partial and in-frame only. The sample has 150,000 to 190,000 clones, roughly 82% seen once. The rearrangement uses TRBV11-2 and TRBJ2-5; 11 bases agree with TRBD1. Sequenced material: PBMCs. This TCR derives from a woman aged 45-65 years in good health and CMV-seropositive. CDR3 DNA sequence: TGTGCCAGCAGCCCAGGGACAGGGGGACAAGAGACCCAGTACTTC. As protein: CASSPGTGGQETQYF.